This T cell receptor (beta chain) was obtained from a study of shared clonotypes between healthy human individuals. Study-wide background: Two women and a few men aged 18 to 49 served as donors.

Positively selected for CCR7, the CD45RO-negative cells used as naive CD8 cells excluded terminally differentiated effector memory CD45RA+ cells. CDR1 MNHEY and CDR2 SMNVEV come from the germline V gene (reference sequence). The CDR3 runs 14 residues. V lost 5 bases and J 7 bases, leaving 17 bases between the germline ends. The assay ran at deep level. Sequencing was performed with immunoSEQ multiplex PCR; in TCRdb, only in-frame clones are kept and a portion is missing. Of around 640,000 clones in the sample, 95% to 96% were seen once. The TCR was taken from a woman aged 25-40 years in good health. The material sequenced was naive CD8+ T cells sorted from blood. V and J are TRBV27 and TRBJ1-2, with D possibly TRBD1 on 6 matching bases. CDR3 coding DNA: TGTGCCAGCAGTGCGTTTGGGGGCGCCCCTGGCTACACCTTC. Translating it yields CASSAFGGAPGYTF.